This T cell receptor beta chain was found in a study of regulatory T cells in long-lasting Graves disease. Background on the study: Newly diagnosed Graves' patients took antithyroid drugs under 3 months.

Time point meaning: newly diagnosed GD, antithyroid drugs for less than 3 months. Researchers made the TCR library from RNA that was extracted from PBMCs. This CDR3 region has 16 residues. CDR1 SGHRS and CDR2 YFSETQ come from the germline V gene. V gave up 1 base and J gave up 0 bases, with 11 bases separating them. Building the TCR beta libraries relied on iRepertoire HTBI primers, and CDR3 regions underwent Arm-PCR. TCRdb fed the multiplex PCR reads into MiXCR, producing one record per CDR3 protein. Here the sample spans 400,000 to 500,000 distinct CDR3 sequences, 14% being singletons. This same sample was also taken into another study, of T cells in Graves' hyperthyroidism and ophthalmopathy.

The sequence came from a woman between 50 and 59 years old with Graves disease. The genes are TRBV5-1 and TRBJ2-1, with D possibly TRBD2 on 6 matching bases. Source: peripheral blood mononuclear cells (PBMCs), taken at new diagnosis, from a patient treated with antithyroid drugs. The CDR3 protein is CASSLLSSVSYNEQFF. The DNA for the CDR3 is TGCGCCAGCAGCTTGCTGTCTAGCGTCTCCTACAATGAGCAGTTCTTC. Drawing the rest from reference TRBV5-1 and TRBJ2-1, the complete variable domain is KAGVTQTPRYLIKTRGQQVTLSCSPISGHRSVSWYQQTPGQGLQFLFEYFSETQRNKGNFPGRFSGRQFSNSRSEMNVSTLELGDSALYLCASSLLSSVSYNEQFFGPGTRLTVL.